This TCR beta chain stems from a study of blood T cell repertoires in COVID-19. Authors' analysis steps: Nucleated cell counts were estimated from reference gene primer amplification. Repertoires were generated with immunoSEQ multiplex PCR, while TCRdb's copy carries only in-frame clones and drops some. The V and J calls and the clone size are those of that table, but D and trimming were determined from the DNA. The sample contains approximately 300,000 clones, under 90% of which appear only once. Per germline, CDR1 LGHDT and CDR2 YNNKEL (reference sequence). CDR3 length equals 12 residues. V was clipped by 4 bases and J by 7 bases, with 10 bases between them.

This receptor was identified in a woman between 18 and 29 years old who had recovered from COVID-19. The chain links TRBV3-1 (or the pseudogene TRBV3-2) to TRBJ1-2; D uncertain. Sequencing was carried out using PBMCs or T cells enriched from blood (not recorded which). CDR3 nucleotide sequence: TGTGCCAGCAGCCTTATGAACAGTGGCTACACCTTC. Amino acid sequence: CASSLMNSGYTF.